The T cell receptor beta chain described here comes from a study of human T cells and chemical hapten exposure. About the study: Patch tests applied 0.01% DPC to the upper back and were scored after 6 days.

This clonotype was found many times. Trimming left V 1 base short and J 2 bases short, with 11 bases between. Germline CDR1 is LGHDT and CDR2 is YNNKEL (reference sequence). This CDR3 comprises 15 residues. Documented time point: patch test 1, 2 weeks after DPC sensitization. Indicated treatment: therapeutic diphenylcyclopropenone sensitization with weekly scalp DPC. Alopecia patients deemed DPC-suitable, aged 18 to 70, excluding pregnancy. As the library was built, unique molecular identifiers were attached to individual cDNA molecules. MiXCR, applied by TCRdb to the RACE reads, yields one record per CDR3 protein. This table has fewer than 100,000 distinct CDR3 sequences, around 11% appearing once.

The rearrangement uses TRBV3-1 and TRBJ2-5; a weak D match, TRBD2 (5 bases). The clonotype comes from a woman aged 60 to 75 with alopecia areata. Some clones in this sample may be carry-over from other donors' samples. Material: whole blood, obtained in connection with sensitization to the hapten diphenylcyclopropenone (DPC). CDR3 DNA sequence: TGTGCCAGCAGCCAAGCGCCCCGGACTCAAGAGACCCAGTACTTC. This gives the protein CASSQAPRTQETQYF.